Each of the 24 T cell receptor beta chains below was sequenced from the same sample in a study of cytomegalovirus exposure and HLA in healthy donors. Primers: 60 Vbeta forward and 13 Jbeta reverse. Profiled with immunoSEQ multiplex PCR; TCRdb holds only in-frame clones, not every one. Found here are over 100,000 clones, around 78% of them singletons; the top ten hold around 2.6%. The sequenced sample consisted of PBMCs. Receptor source: a man between 40 and 49 years old in good health and CMV-seronegative.

The rearrangement uses TRBV19 and TRBJ2-1, with D maybe TRBD2 (7 bases). Looked up from germline, CDR1 is LNHDA and CDR2 is SQIVND (reference sequence). V was shortened by 7 bases and J by 4 bases, with 14 bases between the two germline ends. CDR3 length: 14 amino acids. CDR3 loop: CASTGGVWYNEQFF. CDR3 nucleotides: TGTGCCAGTACGGGGGGCGTGTGGTACAATGAGCAGTTCTTC. The variable domain in full, with the rest retrieved from reference TRBV19 and TRBJ2-1, is DGGITQSPKYLFRKEGQNVTLSCEQNLNHDAMYWYRQDPGQGLRLIYYSQIVNDFQKGDIAEGYSVSREKKESFPLTVTSAQKNPTAFYLCASTGGVWYNEQFFGPGTRLTVL.

The chain employs TRBV19 and TRBJ1-1; a possible D gene is TRBD1 (5 bases). V lost 8 bases and J lost 0, with 10 bases in between. The length of the CDR3 is 13 residues. Per the germline V gene, CDR1 is LNHDA and CDR2 is SQIVND (reference sequence). CDR3: CASAEGMNTEAFF. DNA for the CDR3: TGTGCCAGTGCGGAGGGGATGAACACTGAAGCTTTCTTT. Based on the CDR3 plus reference TRBV19 and TRBJ1-1, the full variable domain is DGGITQSPKYLFRKEGQNVTLSCEQNLNHDAMYWYRQDPGQGLRLIYYSQIVNDFQKGDIAEGYSVSREKKESFPLTVTSAQKNPTAFYLCASAEGMNTEAFFGQGTRLTVV.

The gene calls are TRBV9 and TRBJ2-4; 7 bases match TRBD2. V dropped 3 bases and J dropped 0; count of bases not matched to a gene: 9. The CDR3 spans 17 residues. Germline V CDR1 and CDR2: SGDLS, YYNGEE. The CDR3 here is CASSDTGGFEAKNIQYF. CDR3 DNA: TGTGCCAGCAGCGATACCGGGGGGTTTGAAGCCAAAAACATTCAGTACTTC. Together with reference TRBV9 and TRBJ2-4, the CDR3 gives the full variable domain: DSGVTQTPKHLITATGQRVTLRCSPRSGDLSVYWYQQSLDQGLQFLIQYYNGEERAKGNILERFSAQQFPDLHSELNLSSLELGDSALYFCASSDTGGFEAKNIQYFGAGTRLSVL.

The chain recombines TRBV5-6 with TRBJ2-7; perhaps TRBD1 as D (6 bases). Trimming shortened V by 0 bases and J by 3 bases, and 13 bases separated the two germline ends. The germline V gene has CDR1 SGHDT and CDR2 YYEEEE. The CDR3 extends over 15 amino acids. CDR3 in amino acids: CASSLVEQGHYEQYF. CDR3 coding DNA: TGTGCCAGCAGCTTGGTTGAACAGGGACACTACGAGCAGTACTTC. Filled out from reference TRBV5-6 and TRBJ2-7, the complete variable domain reads DAGVTQSPTHLIKTRGQQVTLRCSPKSGHDTVSWYQQALGQGPQFIFQYYEEEERQRGNFPDRFSGHQFPNYSSELNVNALLLGDSALYLCASSLVEQGHYEQYFGPGTRLTVT.

J is TRBJ1-2 and V is TRBV5-8, with D uncertain. The CDR3 consists of 12 residues. Trimming pared 4 bases from V and 5 bases from J, leaving 9 bases between. CDR1 and CDR2 from the germline V gene are SGHTS and YDEGEE. The CDR3 loop reads CASSPEGYGYTF. The DNA of the CDR3 is TGTGCCAGCAGCCCGGAGGGATATGGCTACACCTTC.

The chain uses TRBV11-1 and TRBJ1-2; 9 positions match TRBD1. In germline, CDR1 is SGHAT, CDR2 FQDESV (reference sequence). The CDR3 consists of 15 residues. V was clipped by 1 base and J by 2 bases; unmatched bases: 2. The CDR3 nucleotides read TGTGCCAGCAGCTTAGATGGGACAGGGAACTATGGCTACACCTTC. It translates to CASSLDGTGNYGYTF.

The genes are TRBV27 and TRBJ2-1, with D perhaps TRBD1 (6 bases). CDR3 length equals 15 residues. Germline CDR1 MNHEY, CDR2 SMNVEV (reference sequence). V lost 6 bases and J 4 bases, leaving 16 bases between the germline ends. CDR3 coding DNA: TGTGCCAGCAGAATACCGGGACATTCTTACAATGAGCAGTTCTTC. It yields the protein CASRIPGHSYNEQFF.

J is TRBJ1-2 and V is TRBV10-3; TRBD1 is a possible D gene (6 bases). Trimming removed 6 bases at V and 7 bases at J, with 18 bases between. The CDR3 runs to 14 residues. Germline loops: CDR1 ENHRY, CDR2 SYGVKD. CDR3 sequence (DNA): TGTGCCATCAGGGAAGGGGGAGCGTCGTCTGGCTACACCTTC. The encoded protein is CAIREGGASSGYTF.

In its sample, this clone was seen a few times. V is TRBV7-9 and J is TRBJ2-3; D remains ambiguous. Germline CDR1 is SEHNR and CDR2 is FQNEAQ (reference sequence). Trimming shortened V by 4 bases and J by 4 bases, and 3 bases separated the two germline ends. This CDR3 region has 11 residues. As DNA, the CDR3 is TGTGCCAGCAGCTCTTCAGATACGCAGTATTTT. Translated, it gives CASSSSDTQYF.

This chain connects TRBV6-5 to TRBJ2-7, with unresolved D. Trimming left V 4 bases short and J 2 bases short, with 3 bases between. The CDR3 length is 11 residues. Per the germline V gene, CDR1 is MNHEY and CDR2 is SVGAGI. The CDR3 here is CASSSTYEQYF. CDR3 DNA: TGTGCCAGCAGTTCAACCTACGAGCAGTACTTC.

The chain joins TRBV19 to TRBJ1-1; D not certain. Germline V gives CDR1 LNHDA, CDR2 SQIVND (reference sequence). Trimming removed 5 bases at V and 1 base at J, with 8 bases between. The CDR3 loop spans 13 amino acids. This chain's CDR3 is CASSPQQNTEAFF. The CDR3 DNA is TGTGCCAGTAGTCCCCAACAGAACACTGAAGCTTTCTTT.

This chain connects TRBV5-6 to TRBJ1-5; TRBD1 agrees at 9 bases. The junction had 2 bases not matched to a gene; V was cut back by 0 bases and J by 1 base. Germline V gene lookup returns CDR1 SGHDT and CDR2 YYEEEE. The CDR3 is 16 residues long. The CDR3: CASSLVGTGSNQPQHF. In DNA, the CDR3 is TGTGCCAGCAGCTTGGTTGGGACAGGGAGCAATCAGCCCCAGCATTTT.

This clone appeared once. The rearrangement links TRBV18 to TRBJ1-4; D possibly corresponds to TRBD1 (5 bases). Trimming took off 3 bases at V and 7 bases at J, with 9 bases between the two ends. The CDR3 contains 13 residues. Germline assignment: CDR1 KGHSH and CDR2 LQKENI. CDR3 bases: TGTGCCAGCTCACCTCCGACAGTTGAAAAACTGTTTTTT. Translating gives CASSPPTVEKLFF.

V usage is TRBV5-8 and J usage is TRBJ1-5; D is perhaps TRBD1 (5 bases). The CDR3 has 13 amino acids. Trimming cost V 3 bases and J 9 bases, with 13 bases left between them. CDR1 is SGHTS and CDR2 is YDEGEE in the germline V gene. Here the CDR3 DNA reads TGTGCCAGCAGCTCGCAGGGCTCGCGGCCCCAGCATTTT. Translating it yields CASSSQGSRPQHF.

CDR3 nucleotides: TGTGCCATCAGTACCGGGACAGGGTATGGAAACACCATATATTTT. Translated: CAISTGTGYGNTIYF. This chain connects TRBV10-3 to TRBJ1-3, with 9 bases matching TRBD1. Germline CDR1 reads ENHRY; CDR2 reads SYGVKD. The CDR3 loop spans 15 amino acids. Trimming at V came to 5 bases and at J to 3 bases, leaving 5 bases not matched to a gene.

The chain carries TRBV7-2 and TRBJ1-6; 10 nucleotides align to TRBD1. Germline assignment: CDR1 SGHTA and CDR2 FQGNSA. The CDR3 totals 16 residues. Trimming at V came to 2 bases and at J to 9 bases, leaving 7 bases not matched to a gene. The CDR3: CASSLMGTGVRSPLHF. Written as DNA, the CDR3 is TGTGCCAGCAGCTTAATGGGGACAGGGGTTCGTTCACCCCTCCACTTT. Together with reference TRBV7-2 and TRBJ1-6, the CDR3 gives the full variable domain: GAGVSQSPSNKVTEKGKDVELRCDPISGHTALYWYRQSLGQGLEFLIYFQGNSAPDKSGLPSDRFSAERTGGSVSTLTIQRTQQEDSAVYLCASSLMGTGVRSPLHFGNGTRLTVT.

The rearrangement links TRBV27 to TRBJ1-2; D remains unclear. V dropped 5 bases and J dropped 2 bases, with 21 bases sitting between them. The CDR3 is made up of 17 amino acids. Germline V gene lookup returns CDR1 MNHEY and CDR2 SMNVEV (reference sequence). The CDR3 coding sequence is TGTGCCAGCAGTATCCGACTTGAGGGCAGTCGGAACTATGGCTACACCTTC. Translation: CASSIRLEGSRNYGYTF.

This chain links TRBV7-2 with TRBJ1-1, with TRBD1 identical over 8 bases. The CDR3 has 15 amino acids. V shed 5 bases and J 1 base; nucleotides not matched to a gene: 6. Germline V lookup: CDR1 SGHTA, CDR2 FQGNSA. The CDR3, as DNA: TGTGCCAGCAGCCGGAGGACAGGGCGGAACACTGAAGCTTTCTTT. Its protein product is CASSRRTGRNTEAFF.

This chain joins TRBV9 and TRBJ1-6; TRBD1 agrees at 10 bases. CDR1 is SGDLS, CDR2 YYNGEE, per germline. V shed 3 bases, J shed 7 bases, and the junction held 4 bases outside the gene matches. This CDR3 contains 15 residues. CDR3 nucleotides: TGTGCCAGCAGCGCTGGGGACAGGGGAAATTCACCCCTCCACTTT. Protein sequence: CASSAGDRGNSPLHF.

The J gene is TRBJ2-7, the V gene TRBV7-9; D is unresolved. Deletions cut 1 base from V and 6 bases from J, with 10 bases between. This CDR3 is 13 amino acids long. Germline CDR1 reads SEHNR; CDR2 reads FQNEAQ (reference sequence). For the CDR3, the DNA is TGTGCCAGCAGCTTAGGAGCTCGTGGCGAGCAGTACTTC. This encodes CASSLGARGEQYF.

Concerning this clone itself: The same CDR3 is also encoded by other DNA sequences in this sample. This chain connects TRBV6-5 to TRBJ1-2; weak D call: TRBD1 (5 bases). Germline V gene sequence: CDR1 MNHEY, CDR2 SVGAGI. Deletions cut 5 bases from V and 2 bases from J, with 9 bases between. The CDR3 contains 13 residues. The CDR3 loop is CASSLRGNYGYTF. In DNA form, the CDR3 reads TGTGCCAGCAGTCTGCGGGGGAACTATGGCTACACCTTC.

In this sample, this clone turned up a few times. V is TRBV19 and J is TRBJ2-7; 11 bases fit TRBD1. The CDR3 spans 15 residues. The trim removed 4 bases at V and 0 bases at J, leaving 2 bases unmatched. Germline loops: CDR1 LNHDA, CDR2 SQIVND (reference sequence). CDR3 sequence reads: CASSKGQGVSYEQYF. In nucleotides, the CDR3 is TGTGCCAGTAGTAAGGGACAGGGGGTCTCCTACGAGCAGTACTTC.

The chain couples TRBV5-1 to TRBJ2-1, with 8 bases that match TRBD1. V lost 1 base, J lost 0 bases, and 9 bases stayed unmatched. Germline CDR1 SGHRS, CDR2 YFSETQ. This CDR3 has 18 residues. Here the CDR3 DNA reads TGCGCCAGCAGCTTGAGACAGGGGCCCTATAGCTCCTACAATGAGCAGTTCTTC. Protein sequence: CASSLRQGPYSSYNEQFF.

The rearrangement joins TRBV15 to TRBJ2-5; D is perhaps TRBD2 (6 bases). CDR1 and CDR2 from the germline V gene are LNHNV and YYDKDF (reference sequence). Trimming cost V 5 bases and J 2 bases, with 12 bases left between them. The CDR3 spans 14 residues. In DNA form, the CDR3 reads TGTGCCACCAGCCTACACGGGGGACAAGAGACCCAGTACTTC. Protein product: CATSLHGGQETQYF.